This TCR beta chain was sequenced during a study of blood T cell repertoires in COVID-19. Background on the study: Acute and convalescent COVID-19 samples came from the United States, Italy and Spain. Nucleic acid was either cDNA or gDNA, and it came from T cells, B-cell-depleted T cells, or PBMCs.

This clone was seen only a few times. As originally analysed: Amplification of reference gene primers provided the estimated nucleated cell counts. Clones were sequenced by immunoSEQ multiplex PCR, and TCRdb holds only the in-frame ones, with some missing. Clone size and the V and J calls come from that table; the DNA yielded D and trimming. The profile shows some 220,000 clones, roughly 84% of them singletons. The origin of this receptor is a man in his fifties or sixties with active or convalescent COVID-19. Sample: peripheral blood.

The CDR3 is CASSLSTSGNTDTQYF. Written as DNA, the CDR3 is TGCGCCAGCAGCTTGTCGACTAGCGGGAACACAGATACGCAGTATTTT. The V gene is TRBV5-1, the J gene TRBJ2-3; TRBD2 agrees at 11 bases. The CDR3 is 16 residues long. CDR1 is SGHRS and CDR2 is YFSETQ in the germline V gene. V was pared by 1 base and J by 2 bases, with 3 bases of the junction left unmatched. The whole variable domain, remainder taken from reference TRBV5-1 and TRBJ2-3, is KAGVTQTPRYLIKTRGQQVTLSCSPISGHRSVSWYQQTPGQGLQFLFEYFSETQRNKGNFPGRFSGRQFSNSRSEMNVSTLELGDSALYLCASSLSTSGNTDTQYFGPGTRLTVL.